The 31 T cell receptor beta chains presented below share a single source sample, sequenced in a study of blood T cell repertoires in COVID-19. Clones were sequenced by immunoSEQ multiplex PCR, and TCRdb holds only the in-frame ones, with some missing. The sample carries about 280,000 clones, 86% recorded once. What was sequenced was peripheral blood. All receptors come from a woman aged 25 to 39 with active or convalescent COVID-19.

CDR3 nucleotides: TGTGCCAGCAGCTCCCGGACAGGACGCGGCTACACCTTC. It encodes CASSSRTGRGYTF. The chain joins TRBV11-2 to TRBJ1-2; 7 nucleotides match TRBD1. V was clipped by 4 bases and J by 8 bases; unmatched bases: 7. The CDR3 totals 13 residues. Germline CDR1 reads SGHAT; CDR2 reads FQNNGV.

This chain uses TRBV4-3 with TRBJ1-5; possibly TRBD1 for D (5 bases). This CDR3 comprises 14 residues. Trimming shortened V by 4 bases and J by 5 bases, and 12 bases separated the two germline ends. Germline CDR1 and CDR2: LGHNA and YSLEER. CDR3 sequence (DNA): TGCGCCAGCAGCCTATCGACAGTAGATCAGCCCCAGCATTTT. Protein: CASSLSTVDQPQHF.

The V and J genes are TRBV29-1 and TRBJ1-3; D is perhaps TRBD1 (5 bases). Per germline, CDR1 SQVTM and CDR2 ANQGSEA. CDR3 length equals 14 residues. The germline V and J ends were trimmed by 2 bases and 0 bases, with 8 bases remaining between them. CDR3 nucleotides: TGCAGCGTTGAAACAGGACCCTCTGGAAACACCATATATTTT. Residues: CSVETGPSGNTIYF.

This chain links TRBV5-1 with TRBJ1-4; TRBD1 matches 9 bases. The CDR3 is 14 residues long. The ends lost 0 bases at V and 7 bases at J; junction bases unmatched: 1. Germline V gives CDR1 SGHRS, CDR2 YFSETQ. CDR3 in DNA: TGCGCCAGCAGCTTGGGGGACAGGGCTGAAAAACTGTTTTTT. It specifies CASSLGDRAEKLFF.

The chain links TRBV28 to TRBJ1-1; D gene ambiguous. From germline, CDR1 is MDHEN and CDR2 SYDVKM. V gave up 6 bases and J gave up 1 base, with 12 bases separating them. The CDR3 is 14 residues long. The CDR3 coding sequence is TGTGCCAGCAGAACTGACCGGGAGAACACTGAAGCTTTCTTT. Residues: CASRTDRENTEAFF.

The V call is TRBV9, the J call TRBJ2-7, with TRBD1 as a possible D gene (5 bases). V was trimmed by 4 bases and J by 6 bases, leaving 17 bases between them. Germline assignment: CDR1 SGDLS and CDR2 YYNGEE. The CDR3 length is 14 residues. CDR3 DNA: TGTGCCAGCAGCCCTTTAGGGCAGGGTGGCGAGCAGTACTTC. Translating it yields CASSPLGQGGEQYF.

The chain has TRBV21-1 and TRBJ2-7; the table's TRBD1 call for D was not verified on the DNA. TRBV21-1 is described as a pseudogene. The CDR3 has 18 residues. CDR3 sequence (DNA): TGTGCCAGCACCGGGGAAGAGTCGCAGGGGGCTCCCATGGTGGGGCAGTACTTC. Its translation is CASTGEESQGAPMVGQYF.

The chain carries TRBV6-1 and TRBJ1-6, with 7 nucleotides matching TRBD1. The CDR3 totals 19 residues. Germline V lookup: CDR1 MNHNS, CDR2 SASEGT. Trimming removed 4 bases from V and 10 bases from J; junction bases left unmatched: 22. This CDR3 reads CASSVYRGFDPGPWSPLHF. As DNA, the CDR3 is TGTGCCAGCAGTGTCTACAGGGGTTTTGACCCCGGCCCATGGTCACCCCTCCACTTT.

This clone was counted only a few times. The V gene is TRBV6-4, the J gene TRBJ1-1; 8 positions match TRBD1. The germline V gene encodes CDR1 MRHNA and CDR2 SNTAGT. V lost 4 bases, J lost 5 bases, and 15 bases stayed unmatched. The CDR3 runs to 17 residues. In nucleotides, the CDR3 is TGTGCCAGCAGTGGGGTGGACAGGGAGTCTATCGGGACTGAAGCTTTCTTT. It is translated as CASSGVDRESIGTEAFF.

The chain recombines TRBV19 with TRBJ1-1; 9 bases are a match to TRBD1. The germline gives CDR1 LNHDA, CDR2 SQIVND (reference sequence). The CDR3 totals 15 residues. Unmatched junction bases numbered 10, after V lost 8 bases and J lost 3 bases. The DNA for the CDR3 is TGTGCCAGTCATCATAGGGACAGGGATGACACTGAAGCTTTCTTT. Translating gives CASHHRDRDDTEAFF.

This clone turned up a few times. CDR3 region: CASTLRGITEAFF. The CDR3, as DNA: TGTGCCAGCACCCTGAGGGGGATAACTGAAGCTTTCTTT. The V gene is TRBV6-7, the J gene TRBJ1-1; D is possibly TRBD1 (6 bases). TRBV6-7 is known as an ORF, though its function is uncertain. The ends were cut back, 7 bases at V and 5 bases at J, with 14 bases in the middle. The CDR3 has 13 amino acids.

This chain connects TRBV7-2 to TRBJ2-2; the match to TRBD2 covers 7 bases. The CDR3 sequence is 16 residues long. V was clipped by 4 bases and J by 4 bases; unmatched bases: 9. Germline lookup yields CDR1 SGHTA and CDR2 FQGNSA. For the CDR3, the DNA is TGTGCCAGCAGCTCCCCCTGGGGGGGGAGCACCGGGGAGCTGTTTTTT. Its protein is CASSSPWGGSTGELFF.

This chain uses TRBV19 with TRBJ1-5; TRBD1 aligns across 9 bases. Germline V gene lookup returns CDR1 LNHDA and CDR2 SQIVND (reference sequence). The CDR3 contains 14 residues. V dropped 2 bases and J dropped 5; count of bases not matched to a gene: 1. The CDR3 region is CASSIRQGDQPQHF. CDR3 in DNA: TGTGCCAGTAGTATACGACAGGGGGATCAGCCCCAGCATTTT.

This chain uses TRBV7-2 with TRBJ2-7, with TRBD2 matching 8 bases. In germline, CDR1 is SGHTA, CDR2 FQGNSA. The ends lost 5 bases at V and 5 bases at J; junction bases unmatched: 11. This CDR3 has 15 residues. The CDR3 bases are TGTGCCAGCAGCGGGAAATCCGGGGGGGCCGACGAGCAGTACTTC. It translates to CASSGKSGGADEQYF.

The V gene is TRBV11-2, the J gene TRBJ1-2; D is possibly TRBD1 (6 bases). The CDR3 has 15 amino acids. V shed 6 bases and J shed 2 bases, with 16 bases lying between them. Germline CDR1 reads SGHAT; CDR2 reads FQNNGV. The CDR3 DNA reads TGTGCCAGCAGTCTTCGGCAGGGGCCGAACTATGGCTACACCTTC. Its protein is CASSLRQGPNYGYTF.

The chain links TRBV18 to TRBJ1-3; TRBD1 agrees at 7 bases. This CDR3 region has 17 residues. Germline V gene sequence: CDR1 KGHSH, CDR2 LQKENI. V gave up 2 bases and J gave up 2 bases; unmatched junction bases: 9. The CDR3, as DNA: TGTGCCAGCTCACCATCCCTCCAGGGGGTCACTGGAAACACCATATATTTT. This gives the protein CASSPSLQGVTGNTIYF.

The CDR3 region has the DNA TGTGCCAGCAGTCTCCCGGACGGGGTGGGCACCGGGGAGCTGTTTTTT. Amino acid sequence: CASSLPDGVGTGELFF. The rearrangement uses TRBV6-6 and TRBJ2-2; maybe TRBD2 (5 bases). Germline V gives CDR1 MNHNY, CDR2 SVGAGI (reference sequence). CDR3 length equals 16 residues. The V gene lost 5 bases and the J gene lost 4 bases, with 17 bases spanning the gap.

This chain joins TRBV18 and TRBJ2-1; 13 nucleotides match TRBD2. Germline V lookup: CDR1 KGHSH, CDR2 LQKENI. V lost 4 bases and J lost 7; bases outside the gene matches: 4. This CDR3 is built from 15 residues. In nucleotides, the CDR3 is TGTGCCAGCTCACAGACTAGCGGGGGGAGTAATGAGCAGTTCTTC. This translates into CASSQTSGGSNEQFF.

This chain uses TRBV10-3 with TRBJ1-1; D not certain. This CDR3 comprises 12 residues. Between the trimmed V and J ends, which lost 2 bases and 7 bases, there was a span of 8 bases. Germline CDR1 reads ENHRY; CDR2 reads SYGVKD. The CDR3 reads CAISELQLEAFF. CDR3 in DNA: TGTGCCATCAGTGAGCTACAGCTTGAAGCTTTCTTT.

J is TRBJ2-7 and V is TRBV3-1 (or the pseudogene TRBV3-2); the D gene is possibly TRBD1 (6 bases). This CDR3 has 15 residues. Germline CDR1 is LGHDT and CDR2 is YNNKEL (reference sequence). V lost 1 base and J 3 bases, leaving 13 bases between the germline ends. The CDR3: CASSQGGQYHYEQYF. In DNA form, the CDR3 reads TGTGCCAGCAGCCAAGGAGGACAGTATCACTACGAGCAGTACTTC.

The gene calls are TRBV5-1 and TRBJ2-7; the match to TRBD1 covers 8 bases. The CDR3 consists of 15 residues. V trimming: 0 bases; J trimming: 2 bases; junction bases outside the gene matches: 4. Germline V gene data show CDR1 as SGHRS and CDR2 as YFSETQ. The CDR3 coding sequence is TGCGCCAGCAGCTTGGATGACAGGGGCCCCTACGAGCAGTACTTC. It yields the protein CASSLDDRGPYEQYF.

The J gene is TRBJ1-4, the V gene TRBV18; D is ambiguous. V was clipped by 4 bases and J by 8 bases, with 17 bases between them. Germline-derived CDR1 and CDR2 are KGHSH and LQKENI. This CDR3 is 15 amino acids long. The CDR3 DNA follows: TGTGCCAGCTCACAGCGACGGGATAGTTTGGAAAAACTGTTTTTT. Amino acid sequence: CASSQRRDSLEKLFF.

The chain carries TRBV9 and TRBJ2-7; 7 bases fit TRBD2. The germline gives CDR1 SGDLS, CDR2 YYNGEE. The V and J ends lost 3 bases and 6 bases, in that order; junction bases with no gene match: 15. The CDR3 sequence is 16 residues long. CDR3 nucleotides: TGTGCCAGCAGCGCCGAGTCCGGACTAGAGAGTTCCGAGCAGTACTTC. This codes for CASSAESGLESSEQYF.

As concerns this clone: The same CDR3 can be traced to other DNA sequences in this sample. The V and J genes are TRBV18 and TRBJ1-2; D gene uncertain. The CDR3 extends over 11 amino acids. Germline CDR1 and CDR2: KGHSH and LQKENI. With 4 bases removed from V and 4 bases from J, the gap between germline ends came to 4 bases. Here the CDR3 DNA reads TGTGCCAGCTCACTCTCCTATGGCTACACCTTC. Translating it yields CASSLSYGYTF.

V is TRBV6-5 and J is TRBJ2-7, with 9 bases aligning to TRBD1. This CDR3 comprises 14 residues. The germline V gene encodes CDR1 MNHEY and CDR2 SVGAGI. With 5 bases clipped from V and 2 bases from J, the junction kept 4 bases outside the gene matches. The CDR3: CASSRDRATYEQYF. The DNA for the CDR3 is TGTGCCAGCAGTCGGGACAGGGCAACCTACGAGCAGTACTTC.

The CDR3 sequence is CASSFLGSQISYEQYF. The CDR3 region has the DNA TGTGCCAGCAGCTTCCTTGGCAGTCAGATCTCCTACGAGCAGTACTTC. The rearrangement uses TRBV5-6 and TRBJ2-7; D ambiguous. The germline CDR1 and CDR2 sequences are SGHDT and YYEEEE. This CDR3 comprises 16 residues. V was clipped by 2 bases and J by 0 bases, with 15 bases between them.

This chain uses TRBV6-2 or TRBV6-3 with TRBJ1-5; possible D gene TRBD1, 5 bases. Germline lookup yields CDR1 MNHEY and CDR2 SVGEGT. The CDR3 contains 15 residues. Between the trimmed V and J ends, which lost 0 bases and 2 bases, there was a span of 8 bases. The CDR3 sequence is CASSYSGRGNQPQHF. Here the CDR3 DNA reads TGTGCCAGCAGTTACTCGGGCAGGGGCAATCAGCCCCAGCATTTT.

The V and J genes are TRBV5-8 and TRBJ2-3; the match to TRBD2 covers 8 bases. CDR3 length: 13 residues. Trimming removed 4 bases from V and 4 bases from J; junction bases left unmatched: 2. Germline V gives CDR1 SGHTS, CDR2 YDEGEE. The DNA of the CDR3 is TGTGCCAGCAGCCCGGGAGGGGCAGATACGCAGTATTTT. This translates into CASSPGGADTQYF.

This clone was found a few times. The rearrangement joins TRBV29-1 to TRBJ1-1; 9 nucleotides align to TRBD1. This CDR3 region has 14 residues. Germline V gives CDR1 SQVTM, CDR2 ANQGSEA. The V gene end was trimmed by 5 bases and the J gene end by 1 base; junction bases not matched to a gene: 5. The CDR3 sequence: CSVPDRGSNTEAFF. The CDR3 nucleotides read TGCAGCGTTCCCGACAGGGGGTCGAACACTGAAGCTTTCTTT.

This clone was seen more than once but under ten times. CDR3 sequence (DNA): TGTGCCAGCGGACAGGGAGGCCGACTTGCTGGAAACACCATATATTTT. Translation gives CASGQGGRLAGNTIYF. This chain uses TRBV28 with TRBJ1-3; TRBD1 matches at 8 bases. Trimming removed 8 bases from V and 2 bases from J; junction bases left unmatched: 11. The CDR3 is 16 amino acids. Germline CDR1 and CDR2: MDHEN and SYDVKM.

The chain links TRBV29-1 to TRBJ2-3, with D uncertain. The CDR3 loop spans 12 amino acids. V lost 6 bases, J lost 2 bases, and 9 bases lay in between. Per the germline V gene, CDR1 is SQVTM and CDR2 is ANQGSEA. CDR3 DNA: TGCAGCGTAACTATAGACACAGATACGCAGTATTTT. Translation: CSVTIDTDTQYF.